This record concerns one TCR beta chain sequence. This entry is derived from a study of T cells in Graves' hyperthyroidism and ophthalmopathy. In the study overall: Any treatment followed the collection of peripheral blood at initial diagnosis.

Graves' hyperthyroidism showing no ophthalmopathy progression within 18 months was considered stable. Disease duration under 2 months; hyperthyroidism patients were aged 18 to 65. Diagnosis relied on clinical symptoms, serum thyroxine and TRAb, thyroid ultrasound and orbital computed tomography. TCR beta CDR3 sequences were amplified from RNA transcripts. Using the HTBI primer set, a first-round RT-PCR was run on the TCR CDR3. MiXCR, run by TCRdb on the multiplex PCR reads, gives a single entry per CDR3 protein. The sample consists of roughly 380,000 distinct CDR3 sequences, 15% to 20% of them appearing once. V was clipped by 3 bases and J by 6 bases, with 17 bases between them. The CDR3 covers 16 residues. Germline loops: CDR1 SGHVS, CDR2 FQNEAQ.

The gene calls are TRBV7-8 and TRBJ2-2; either TRBD1 or TRBD2 may fit D (5 bases each). The source of this sequence is a woman younger than 35 with Graves' hyperthyroidism. The sequencing sample was made of blood. The CDR3 protein is CASSFSISGAPGELFF. CDR3 DNA: TGTGCCAGCAGCTTCTCAATTTCCGGGGCCCCCGGGGAGCTGTTTTTT.